Each of the 16 T cell receptor beta chains below was sequenced from the same sample in a study of T cells in localized non-small cell lung cancer. TCRdb's table, derived via immunoSEQ multiplex PCR, lists solely in-frame clones and lacks some. The sample lists tens of thousands of clones, under 90% occurring once. The sequences come from PBMCs, collected before any cancer treatment. The receptor set was obtained from a woman aged 35-75 years with stage II squamous cell lung carcinoma.

This chain uses TRBV7-2 with TRBJ2-1, with 10 bases that match TRBD1. The germline gives CDR1 SGHTA, CDR2 FQGNSA. The CDR3 covers 15 residues. V was pared by 4 bases and J by 8 bases, with 8 bases of the junction left unmatched. In nucleotides, the CDR3 is TGTGCCAGCAGCTATTTGCGACAGGGGGCCGATGAGCAGTTCTTC. Translated, it gives CASSYLRQGADEQFF.

This rearrangement joins TRBV6-1 to TRBJ2-6, with D tentatively TRBD1 or TRBD2 (5 bases each). CDR1 MNHNS and CDR2 SASEGT come from the germline V gene. V was clipped by 4 bases and J by 4 bases, with 17 bases between them. The CDR3 length is 17 residues. The CDR3 loop reads CASSARDAGWGANVLTF. CDR3 sequence (DNA): TGTGCCAGCAGTGCTCGGGACGCTGGGTGGGGGGCCAACGTCCTGACTTTC.

This clone has a single count. The genes are TRBV21-1 and TRBJ1-2; no DNA check was done on the table's D call, TRBD1. TRBV21-1 is marked as a pseudogene. This CDR3 region has 16 residues. As DNA, the CDR3 is TGTGCCAGCAGCCCACGATACGACAGGACTAACTATGGCTACACCTTC. Residues: CASSPRYDRTNYGYTF.

This rearrangement joins TRBV27 to TRBJ2-7; D may correspond to TRBD1 or TRBD2 (5 bases each). CDR3 length: 15 residues. V lost 4 bases, J lost 3 bases, and 16 bases lay in between. From germline, CDR1 is MNHEY and CDR2 SMNVEV (reference sequence). The chain's CDR3 is CASSSLGTRYYEQYF. In DNA form, the CDR3 reads TGTGCCAGCAGTTCCCTAGGGACCCGTTACTACGAGCAGTACTTC.

The rearrangement joins TRBV6-5 to TRBJ1-2; D ambiguous. Germline V CDR1 and CDR2: MNHEY, SVGAGI. The length of the CDR3 is 14 residues. The V end was cut by 0 bases, the J end by 8 bases, with 13 bases between. CDR3 nucleotides: TGTGCCAGCAGTTACTCGTGGCGGTCTAGGGGCTACACCTTC. Protein: CASSYSWRSRGYTF.

V and J are TRBV5-1 and TRBJ2-1, with TRBD2 matching over 8 bases. CDR3 length equals 16 residues. Looked up from germline, CDR1 is SGHRS and CDR2 is YFSETQ. With 4 bases clipped from V and 6 bases from J, the junction kept 12 bases outside the gene matches. The CDR3 loop is CASSPLGLADGNEQFF. CDR3 bases: TGCGCCAGCAGCCCCCTAGGACTAGCAGACGGCAATGAGCAGTTCTTC.

This chain connects TRBV4-2 to TRBJ1-1; TRBD1 is a possible D gene (5 bases). V was clipped by 0 bases and J by 4 bases, with 12 bases between them. Germline CDR1 reads LGHNA; CDR2 reads YNFKEQ. This CDR3 spans 15 amino acids. In nucleotides, the CDR3 is TGTGCCAGCAGCCAAGATGAGGCAGGGCTCACTGAAGCTTTCTTT. Translated, it gives CASSQDEAGLTEAFF.

The J gene is TRBJ2-7, the V gene TRBV7-9, with 7 positions matching TRBD2. Germline V gives CDR1 SEHNR, CDR2 FQNEAQ (reference sequence). Germline trimming cut 5 bases from V and 2 bases from J; bases unmatched to any gene: 6. This CDR3 has 14 residues. DNA of the CDR3: TGTGCCAGCAGCGCACTAGCGAATACCTACGAGCAGTACTTC. Its protein product is CASSALANTYEQYF.

The chain couples TRBV7-2 to TRBJ1-1; no definite D call. V shed 3 bases and J shed 0 bases, with 8 bases lying between them. This CDR3 is built from 14 residues. Germline CDR1 SGHTA, CDR2 FQGNSA. CDR3 residues: CASSLAQMNTEAFF. As DNA, the CDR3 is TGTGCCAGCAGCTTGGCCCAGATGAACACTGAAGCTTTCTTT.

The gene calls are TRBV18 and TRBJ2-5, with 11 bases identical to TRBD2. This CDR3 spans 16 amino acids. Germline V lookup: CDR1 KGHSH, CDR2 LQKENI. V lost 4 bases and J lost 1; bases outside the gene matches: 5. The CDR3 DNA reads TGTGCCAGCTCACAGACTAGCGGGACTTTCCAAGAGACCCAGTACTTC. It is translated as CASSQTSGTFQETQYF.

This chain links TRBV28 with TRBJ1-1; 10 bases match TRBD1. The length of the CDR3 is 19 residues. Germline values: CDR1 MDHEN, CDR2 SYDVKM. Trimming took 7 bases from V and 0 from J; bases not matched to a gene: 17. CDR3 in amino acids: CASTTTRRQGATMNTEAFF. CDR3 DNA sequence: TGTGCCAGCACTACGACGCGCCGACAGGGGGCCACTATGAACACTGAAGCTTTCTTT.

The chain combines TRBV2 with TRBJ2-1, with 9 bases that match TRBD1. This CDR3 has 15 residues. V lost 6 bases to trimming and J lost 2 bases; unmatched junction nucleotides: 5. Germline V gene sequence: CDR1 SNHLY, CDR2 FYNNEI. The CDR3 reads CASRKGQGPYNEQFF. The CDR3 nucleotides are TGTGCCAGCAGGAAGGGACAGGGTCCCTACAATGAGCAGTTCTTC.

This clone was observed once. The chain employs TRBV7-2 and TRBJ2-7; 7 bases fit TRBD2. The trim removed 3 bases at V and 1 base at J, leaving 6 bases unmatched. The germline V gene has CDR1 SGHTA and CDR2 FQGNSA. The CDR3 has 15 residues. The DNA for the CDR3 is TGTGCCAGCAGCTTTGGCGGGAGTAGATCCTACGAGCAGTACTTC. Residues: CASSFGGSRSYEQYF.

The chain recombines TRBV19 with TRBJ1-4; 10 positions agree with TRBD1. The J segment lost 8 bases and the V segment lost 4 bases, leaving 10 bases of the junction unmatched. Germline loops: CDR1 LNHDA, CDR2 SQIVND (reference sequence). This CDR3 comprises 16 residues. The CDR3 nucleotides read TGTGCCAGTAGTAGGGACAGGGGACTCTCCCGCGAAAAACTGTTTTTT. It encodes CASSRDRGLSREKLFF.

The chain combines TRBV4-1 with TRBJ1-4, with 9 bases aligning to TRBD1. The CDR3 has 14 amino acids. V was pared by 4 bases and J by 8 bases, with 5 bases of the junction left unmatched. CDR1 and CDR2 (germline): MGHRA, YSYEKL. The CDR3 region is CASSPGDREEKLFF. The CDR3 region has the DNA TGCGCCAGCAGCCCAGGGGACAGGGAAGAAAAACTGTTTTTT.

The chain combines TRBV7-6 with TRBJ1-1, with TRBD1 matching over 7 bases. The trim removed 0 bases at V and 3 bases at J, leaving 7 bases unmatched. CDR3 length: 16 residues. Germline V gene data show CDR1 as SGHVS and CDR2 as FNYEAQ. The CDR3 protein is CASSLAGGQLHTEAFF. CDR3 bases: TGTGCCAGCAGCTTAGCCGGGGGACAGCTACACACTGAAGCTTTCTTT.